The 15 T cell receptor beta chains below come from one sample, sequenced in a study of TIL therapy for anti-PD-1-resistant metastatic lung cancer. The libraries were made with immunoSEQ v3. Profiled with immunoSEQ multiplex PCR; TCRdb holds only in-frame clones, not every one. The data show about 21,000 clones, more than 65% seen once. Sample time point: pre-treatment sample, taken before nivolumab and TIL therapy. The sequencing here drew on blood, taken at baseline. The receptor set was obtained from a person between 25 and 80 years old with non-small cell lung cancer.

This clone was detected only once. The J gene is TRBJ2-3, the V gene TRBV9; D gene uncertain. Trimming cost V 4 bases and J 4 bases, with 13 bases left between them. CDR1 and CDR2 from the germline V gene are SGDLS and YYNGEE. The CDR3 consists of 14 residues. The CDR3 reads CASSPIRVADTQYF. As DNA, the CDR3 is TGTGCCAGCAGCCCTATAAGGGTGGCAGATACGCAGTATTTT.

The chain combines TRBV7-9 with TRBJ1-6; 7 nucleotides match TRBD1. Per the germline V gene, CDR1 is SEHNR and CDR2 is FQNEAQ (reference sequence). CDR3 length equals 15 residues. V lost 5 bases to trimming and J lost 6 bases; unmatched junction nucleotides: 7. The CDR3 here is CASSPQGTANSPLHF. DNA for the CDR3: TGTGCCAGCAGCCCGCAGGGGACAGCTAATTCACCCCTCCACTTT.

The rearrangement joins TRBV5-6 to TRBJ2-6, with D perhaps TRBD1 (6 bases). The germline V gene has CDR1 SGHDT and CDR2 YYEEEE. Trimming shortened V by 1 base and J by 2 bases, and 16 bases separated the two germline ends. The CDR3 has 18 amino acids. The chain's CDR3 is CASSLYGPAGAGANVLTF. The CDR3 nucleotides read TGTGCCAGCAGCTTGTACGGGCCTGCAGGGGCTGGGGCCAACGTCCTGACTTTC. The full variable domain, its missing parts supplied by reference TRBV5-6 and TRBJ2-6, is DAGVTQSPTHLIKTRGQQVTLRCSPKSGHDTVSWYQQALGQGPQFIFQYYEEEERQRGNFPDRFSGHQFPNYSSELNVNALLLGDSALYLCASSLYGPAGAGANVLTFGAGSRLTVL.

CDR3 sequence (DNA): TGTGCCAGCAGCTTAGGACGGGGGTATGGCTACACCTTC. Its protein product is CASSLGRGYGYTF. J is TRBJ1-2 and V is TRBV7-2, with D possibly TRBD1 on 5 matching bases. Germline lookup yields CDR1 SGHTA and CDR2 FQGNSA. The CDR3 runs to 13 residues. Trimming removed 1 base at V and 5 bases at J, with 8 bases between.

Written as DNA, the CDR3 is TGTGCCAGCAGCCAGTTTCTAGGGAGCCAAGAGACCCAGTACTTC. Its protein is CASSQFLGSQETQYF. V and J are TRBV3-1 (or the pseudogene TRBV3-2) and TRBJ2-5; possibly TRBD2 for D (5 bases). The V gene's germline CDR1 is LGHDT and CDR2 YNNKEL (reference sequence). Trimming stripped 3 bases from V and 1 base from J, with 12 bases between. The CDR3 contains 15 residues.

The gene calls are TRBV6-5 and TRBJ2-3; TRBD2 matches 8 bases. Germline lookup yields CDR1 MNHEY and CDR2 SVGAGI. CDR3 length equals 15 residues. The ends lost 7 bases at V and 2 bases at J; junction bases unmatched: 8. The CDR3, as DNA: TGTGCCAGCACCCGACTAGCGAGCTACACAGATACGCAGTATTTT. This codes for CASTRLASYTDTQYF.

This chain uses TRBV6-2 or TRBV6-3 with TRBJ2-7, with 7 bases fitting TRBD2. This CDR3 spans 15 amino acids. J was trimmed by 6 bases and V by 2 bases; bases with no gene match: 10. CDR1 and CDR2 from the germline V gene are MNHEY and SVGEGT. Here the CDR3 reads CASSYLPGGLSEQYF. The DNA for the CDR3 is TGTGCCAGCAGTTACCTCCCGGGAGGTCTTTCCGAGCAGTACTTC.

The chain has TRBV30 and TRBJ1-3; D is undetermined. This CDR3 is built from 17 residues. Per germline, CDR1 GTSNPN and CDR2 SVGIG (reference sequence). Between the trimmed V and J ends, which lost 0 bases and 0 bases, there was a span of 15 bases. This CDR3 reads CAWSVLDGVVSGNTIYF. CDR3 bases: TGTGCCTGGAGTGTACTTGACGGGGTCGTCTCTGGAAACACCATATATTTT. The complete variable domain, with remaining parts taken from reference TRBV30 and TRBJ1-3, reads SQTIHQWPATLVQPVGSPLSLECTVEGTSNPNLYWYRQAAGRGLQLLFYSVGIGQISSEVPQNLSASRPQDRQFILSSKKLLLSDSGFYLCAWSVLDGVVSGNTIYFGEGSWLTVV.

This chain connects TRBV29-1 to TRBJ2-3; TRBD2 matches 7 bases. Germline lookup yields CDR1 SQVTM and CDR2 ANQGSEA. Trimming removed 4 bases from V and 2 bases from J; junction bases left unmatched: 6. This CDR3 has 14 amino acids. The DNA of the CDR3 is TGCAGCGTTGCAATCGGGAGGCTCACAGATACGCAGTATTTT. Translated: CSVAIGRLTDTQYF.

The chain is built from TRBV12-5 and TRBJ1-2; maybe TRBD1 (5 bases). Trimming removed 6 bases from V and 4 bases from J, with 12 bases in between. Germline V gene data show CDR1 as LGHNT and CDR2 as FRNRAP. The CDR3 totals 13 residues. CDR3 DNA sequence: TGTGCTAGTGGCTTAGACAGCTTCTATGGCTACACCTTC. Protein product: CASGLDSFYGYTF. The whole variable domain, remainder taken from reference TRBV12-5 and TRBJ1-2, is DARVTQTPRHKVTEMGQEVTMRCQPILGHNTVFWYRQTMMQGLELLAYFRNRAPLDDSGMPKDRFSAEMPDATLATLKIQPSEPRDSAVYFCASGLDSFYGYTFGSGTRLTVV.

This clone turned up a few times. The genes are TRBV6-5 and TRBJ1-2; 7 bases are shared with TRBD1. J was trimmed by 3 bases and V by 5 bases; bases with no gene match: 6. Germline CDR1 MNHEY, CDR2 SVGAGI. The CDR3 is 14 amino acids. CDR3: CASSPGQTDYGYTF. CDR3 nucleotide sequence: TGTGCCAGCAGTCCGGGACAGACAGACTATGGCTACACCTTC.

This rearrangement joins TRBV10-3 to TRBJ1-4, with 7 nucleotides matching TRBD1. The CDR3 spans 13 residues. Trimming removed 7 bases from V and 7 bases from J; junction bases left unmatched: 6. Germline CDR1 ENHRY, CDR2 SYGVKD. The CDR3 bases are TGTGCCATCAAAGACAGGGAGGGTGAAAAACTGTTTTTT. Its translation is CAIKDREGEKLFF.

The V call is TRBV29-1, the J call TRBJ1-1; perhaps TRBD1 as D (5 bases). The germline CDR1 and CDR2 sequences are SQVTM and ANQGSEA. The V end was cut by 4 bases, the J end by 7 bases, with 16 bases between. This CDR3 is 13 amino acids long. CDR3 protein: CSVVGRGRDEAFF. CDR3 in DNA: TGCAGCGTTGTTGGCCGGGGACGGGATGAAGCTTTCTTT. Full variable domain (missing parts from reference TRBV29-1 and TRBJ1-1): SAVISQKPSRDICQRGTSLTIQCQVDSQVTMMFWYRQQPGQSLTLIATANQGSEATYESGFVIDKFPISRPNLTFSTLTVSNMSPEDSSIYLCSVVGRGRDEAFFGQGTRLTVV.

This chain joins TRBV18 and TRBJ1-2; perhaps TRBD1 as D (6 bases). Germline V gene sequence: CDR1 KGHSH, CDR2 LQKENI. Trimming pared 8 bases from V and 3 bases from J, leaving 16 bases between. This CDR3 is built from 14 residues. This CDR3 reads CASRNSGDHYGYTF. In DNA form, the CDR3 reads TGTGCCAGCCGTAACTCAGGGGATCACTATGGCTACACCTTC. Together with reference TRBV18 and TRBJ1-2, the CDR3 gives the full variable domain: NAGVMQNPRHLVRRRGQEARLRCSPMKGHSHVYWYRQLPEEGLKFMVYLQKENIIDESGMPKERFSAEFPKEGPSILRIQQVVRGDSAAYFCASRNSGDHYGYTFGSGTRLTVV.

This sequence joins TRBV9 and TRBJ2-5; TRBD2 matches at 9 bases. V was clipped by 0 bases and J by 5 bases; unmatched bases: 5. Germline V gene data show CDR1 as SGDLS and CDR2 as YYNGEE. CDR3 length: 15 residues. The CDR3 coding sequence is TGTGCCAGCAGCGTAGGCGGGGGGGCCTTGGAGACCCAGTACTTC. Amino acids: CASSVGGGALETQYF.